This T cell receptor (beta chain) was sequenced during a study of control samples from healthy donors and cancer patients. Method: immunoSEQ multiplex PCR; TCRdb's copy keeps in-frame clones and lacks some. The sample holds approximately 180,000 clones, 75% to 95% seen once. V shed 5 bases and J shed 5 bases, with 17 bases lying between them. The CDR3 is made up of 15 amino acids. Germline loops: CDR1 LNHDA, CDR2 SQIVND (reference sequence). The source is a woman between 40 and 50 years old in good health. V and J are TRBV19 and TRBJ2-3, with a tentative D call TRBD2 (6 bases). The sequenced material came from blood. The CDR3 sequence: CASSDAGTRGDTQYF. The CDR3 DNA reads TGTGCCAGTAGTGATGCGGGAACCCGCGGAGATACGCAGTATTTT.